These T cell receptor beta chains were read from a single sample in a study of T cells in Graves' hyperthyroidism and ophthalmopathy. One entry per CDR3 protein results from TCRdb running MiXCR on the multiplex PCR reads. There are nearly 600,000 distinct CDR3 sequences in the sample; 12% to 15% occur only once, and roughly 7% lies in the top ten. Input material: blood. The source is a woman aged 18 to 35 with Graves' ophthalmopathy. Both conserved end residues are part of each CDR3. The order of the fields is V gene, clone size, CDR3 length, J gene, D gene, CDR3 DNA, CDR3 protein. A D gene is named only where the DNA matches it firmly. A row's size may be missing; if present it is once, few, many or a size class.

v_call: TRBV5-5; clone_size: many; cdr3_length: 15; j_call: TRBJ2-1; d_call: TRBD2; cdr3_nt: TGTGCCAGCAGGTATCCGGGACTAGCGCAAAATGAGCAGTTCTTC; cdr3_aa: CASRYPGLAQNEQFF
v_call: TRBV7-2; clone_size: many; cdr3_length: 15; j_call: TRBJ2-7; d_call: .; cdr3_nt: TGTGCCAGCAGCTTAGAGCCGGGAACAGTCTACGAGCAGTACTTC; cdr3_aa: CASSLEPGTVYEQYF
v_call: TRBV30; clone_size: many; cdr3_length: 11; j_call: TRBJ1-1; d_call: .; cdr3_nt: TGTGCCTGGAGAGCCCTGTCCTTGGCTTTCTTT; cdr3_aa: CAWRALSLAFF
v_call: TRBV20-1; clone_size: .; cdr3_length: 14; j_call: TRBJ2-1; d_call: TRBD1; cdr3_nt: TGCAGTGCTAAGGACCAGGGGGCCTACAATGAGCAGTTCTTC; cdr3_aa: CSAKDQGAYNEQFF
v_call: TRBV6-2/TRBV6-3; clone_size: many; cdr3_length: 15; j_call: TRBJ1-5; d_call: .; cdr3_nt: TGTGCCAGCCGTTATGGCGACAGCCGCAATCAGCCCCAGCATTTT; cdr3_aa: CASRYGDSRNQPQHF
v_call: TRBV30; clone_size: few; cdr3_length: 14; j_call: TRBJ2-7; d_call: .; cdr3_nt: TGTGCCTGGAACCCTCAGGGGAGCTCCTACGAGCAGTACTTC; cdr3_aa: CAWNPQGSSYEQYF
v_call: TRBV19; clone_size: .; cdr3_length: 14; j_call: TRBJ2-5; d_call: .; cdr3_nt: TGTGCCAGCAACGATCCACGCTCGAGGGAGACCCAGTACTTC; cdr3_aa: CASNDPRSRETQYF
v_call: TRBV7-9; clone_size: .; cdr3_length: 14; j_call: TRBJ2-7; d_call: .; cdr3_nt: TGTGCCAGCAGCTCATGGACCGAATCCTACGAGCAGTACTTC; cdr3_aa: CASSSWTESYEQYF
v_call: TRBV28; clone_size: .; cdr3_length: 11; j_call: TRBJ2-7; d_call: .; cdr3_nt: TGTGCCAGCAGTTTTACCCATGAGCAGTACTTC; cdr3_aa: CASSFTHEQYF
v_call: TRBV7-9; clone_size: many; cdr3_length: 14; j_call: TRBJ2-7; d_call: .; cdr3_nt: TGTGCCAGCAGCTACCCTGAGGGGGGCTACGAGCAGTACTTC; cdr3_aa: CASSYPEGGYEQYF
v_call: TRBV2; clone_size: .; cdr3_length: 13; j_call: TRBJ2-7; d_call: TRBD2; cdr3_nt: TGTGCCAGCGCCGGGACTAGTAACAACGAGCAGTACTTC; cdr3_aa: CASAGTSNNEQYF
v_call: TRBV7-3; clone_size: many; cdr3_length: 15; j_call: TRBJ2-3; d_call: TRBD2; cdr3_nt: TGTGCCAGCAGCTTAATTAGCGGGAGCACAGATACGCAGTATTTT; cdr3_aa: CASSLISGSTDTQYF
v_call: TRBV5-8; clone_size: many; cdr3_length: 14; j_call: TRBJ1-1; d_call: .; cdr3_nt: TGTGCCAGCAGCTTAGCAGGTCGGGGCACTGAAGCTTTCTTT; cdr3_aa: CASSLAGRGTEAFF
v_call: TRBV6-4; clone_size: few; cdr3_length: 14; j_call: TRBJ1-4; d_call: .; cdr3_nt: TGTGCCAGCAGCTCTGGGACCTCTGGTGAAAAACTGTTTTTT; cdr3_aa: CASSSGTSGEKLFF
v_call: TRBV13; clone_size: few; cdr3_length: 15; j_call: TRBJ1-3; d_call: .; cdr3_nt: TGTGCCAGCAGCCTCAGGGAGAGCTCTGGAAACACCATATATTTT; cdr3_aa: CASSLRESSGNTIYF
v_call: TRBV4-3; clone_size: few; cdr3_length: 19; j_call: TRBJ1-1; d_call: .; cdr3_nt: TGCGCCAGCAGCCAAGATCGAGGCGTATTTTCCTCCCCGAACACTGAAGCTTTCTTT; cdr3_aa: CASSQDRGVFSSPNTEAFF
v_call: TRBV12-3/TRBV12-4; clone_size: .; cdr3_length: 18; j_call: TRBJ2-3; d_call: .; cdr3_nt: TGTGCCAGCAGTTTAGAGTCGGGACCGCACGGGCCCACAGATACGCAGTATTTT; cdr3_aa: CASSLESGPHGPTDTQYF
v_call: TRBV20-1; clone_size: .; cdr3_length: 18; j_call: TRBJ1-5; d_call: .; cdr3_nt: TGCAGTGCTAGAGGCCCCAGATTTCGGGGACCGGGGGAACAGCCCCAGCATTTT; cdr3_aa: CSARGPRFRGPGEQPQHF
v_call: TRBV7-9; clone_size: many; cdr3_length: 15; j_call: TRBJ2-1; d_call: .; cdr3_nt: TGTGCCAGCAGCTTATTCGGGTCGGGAGAGGCTGAGCAGTTCTTC; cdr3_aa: CASSLFGSGEAEQFF
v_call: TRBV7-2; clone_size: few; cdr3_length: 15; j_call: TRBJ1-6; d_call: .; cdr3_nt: TGTGCCAGCAGCTTAGAAGGGTACTATAATTCACCCCTCCACTTT; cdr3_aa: CASSLEGYYNSPLHF
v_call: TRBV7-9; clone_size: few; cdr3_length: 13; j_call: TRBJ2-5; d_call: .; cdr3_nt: TGTGCCAGCAACGGAGGACAGCAAGAGACCCAGTACTTC; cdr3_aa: CASNGGQQETQYF
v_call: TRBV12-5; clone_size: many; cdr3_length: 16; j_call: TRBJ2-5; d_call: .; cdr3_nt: TGTGCTAGTGGTTCCATACTAGGGGGAAGGGAAGAGACCCAGTACTTC; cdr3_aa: CASGSILGGREETQYF
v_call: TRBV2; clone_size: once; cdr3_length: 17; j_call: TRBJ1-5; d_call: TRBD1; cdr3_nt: TGTGCCAGCAGTGGGGACAGGGGGCGGGTGAGCAATCAGCCCCAGCATTTT; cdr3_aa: CASSGDRGRVSNQPQHF
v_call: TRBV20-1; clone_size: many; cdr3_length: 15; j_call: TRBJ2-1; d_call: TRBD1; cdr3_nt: TGCAGTGCTGGATATAGACAGGGGTTGTGGAATGAGCAGTTCTTC; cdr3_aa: CSAGYRQGLWNEQFF
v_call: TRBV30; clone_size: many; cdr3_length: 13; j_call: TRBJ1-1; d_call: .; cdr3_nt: TGTGCCTGGATTCGAGGGCTTTACACTGAAGCTTTCTTT; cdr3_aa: CAWIRGLYTEAFF
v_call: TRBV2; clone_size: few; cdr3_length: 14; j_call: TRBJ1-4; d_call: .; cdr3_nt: TGTGCCAGCATCGACGCAGCAGCTAATGAAAAACTGTTTTTT; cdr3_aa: CASIDAAANEKLFF
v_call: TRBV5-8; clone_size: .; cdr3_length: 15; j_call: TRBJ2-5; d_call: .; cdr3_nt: TGTGCCAGCAGCAGGGGGACGGCGGTTCAAGAGACCCAGTACTTC; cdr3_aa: CASSRGTAVQETQYF
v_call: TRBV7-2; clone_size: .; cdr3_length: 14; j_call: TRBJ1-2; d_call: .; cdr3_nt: TGTGCCAGCAGCTTAGGCGGGGGGCGCAAGGGCTACACCTTC; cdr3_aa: CASSLGGGRKGYTF
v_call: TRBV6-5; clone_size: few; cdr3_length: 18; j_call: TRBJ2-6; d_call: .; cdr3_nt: TGTGCCAGCAGTTACTCGAGCCCCGGAGTTTCAGGGGCCAACGTCCTGACTTTC; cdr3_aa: CASSYSSPGVSGANVLTF
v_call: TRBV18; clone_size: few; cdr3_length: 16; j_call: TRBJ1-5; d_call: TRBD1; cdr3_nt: TGTGCCAGCTCACCCGCAGGGGGCTGGAGCAATCAGCCCCAGCATTTT; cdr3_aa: CASSPAGGWSNQPQHF
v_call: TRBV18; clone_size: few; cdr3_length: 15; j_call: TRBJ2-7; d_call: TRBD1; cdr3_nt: TGTGCCAGCTCACTCGGGACAGGGAAAGACTACGAGCAGTACTTC; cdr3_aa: CASSLGTGKDYEQYF